The present T cell receptor beta chain was sequenced within a study of CD8 T cells in Susac syndrome. J was trimmed by 7 bases and V by 5 bases; bases with no gene match: 8. The length of the CDR3 is 14 residues. Per germline, CDR1 SGHRS and CDR2 YFSETQ. After extraction with the RNeasy kit, roughly 0.45 to 1 ug of the RNA was reverse transcribed using random hexamers. TCRdb used MiXCR to reprocess the immunoSEQ multiplex PCR reads, holding one entry per CDR3 protein. This sample yields 400,000 to 550,000 distinct CDR3 sequences, of which 75% to 90% are seen a single time; 0.12% belongs to the top ten. This clonotype has just one count.

The sequenced sample was CD8+ T cells from PBMCs. The origin of this receptor is a human donor with multiple sclerosis. J is TRBJ2-1 and V is TRBV5-1, with 8 bases aligning to TRBD1. CDR3 sequence reads: CASSQRTGWNEQFF. The CDR3 bases are TGCGCCAGCAGTCAGAGGACAGGGTGGAATGAGCAGTTCTTC.